The rows below give T cell receptor beta chains drawn from one sample of a study of identical twins. TCRdb called the 5' RACE reads again in MiXCR, with one record for every CDR3 protein. The data hold hundreds of thousands of distinct CDR3 sequences, with roughly 6% observed a single time. Sequencing was done on a sample of naive T cells sorted from blood. Every receptor here comes from a young man in good health. Both conserved end residues are part of each CDR3. A D gene is named only where the DNA matches it firmly. Not all rows give a size; the values are once, few, many and, for expanded clones, a class.

v_gene	abundance	len	d_gene	j_gene	CDR3nt	CDR3aa
TRBV15	many	15	TRBD1	TRBJ2-1	TGTGCCACCAGCAGATCGGGACAGCTGGCGAATGAGCAGTTCTTC	CATSRSGQLANEQFF
TRBV15	many	16	TRBD2	TRBJ2-1	TGTGCCACCAGCACCTTTCGGGGTAGCGGGATCTATGAGCAGTTCTTC	CATSTFRGSGIYEQFF
TRBV12-3/TRBV12-4	many	12	TRBD1	TRBJ2-7	TGTGCCAGCCGGGACAGCGTCTACGAGCAGTACTTC	CASRDSVYEQYF
TRBV5-1	many	13	TRBD1	TRBJ2-1	TGCGCCAGCAGCGGTGACAGGGGGAATGAGCAGTTCTTC	CASSGDRGNEQFF
TRBV6-5	few	14	.	TRBJ2-3	TGTGCCAGCAGTTACTTTAGAGACACAGATACGCAGTATTTT	CASSYFRDTDTQYF
TRBV27	.	17	TRBD2	TRBJ2-3	TGTGCCAGCAGTTCTACGACTAGCGGGAGGGCCAGAGATACGCAGTATTTT	CASSSTTSGRARDTQYF
TRBV29-1	.	11	.	TRBJ2-4	TGCAGCGCCGTAGCCAAAAACATTCAGTACTTC	CSAVAKNIQYF
TRBV29-1	few	13	TRBD2	TRBJ2-5	TGCAGCGTTCCGGGACTAGACCAAGAGACCCAGTACTTC	CSVPGLDQETQYF
TRBV20-1	few	13	.	TRBJ2-5	TGCAGTGCTCCTCCGGGGTTGGGGGAGACCCAGTACTTC	CSAPPGLGETQYF
TRBV9	many	16	TRBD1	TRBJ1-2	TGTGCCAGCAGCGTAGAGGTCGGGACAGGAAGGTATGGCTACACCTTC	CASSVEVGTGRYGYTF
TRBV29-1	.	14	.	TRBJ2-5	TGCAGCGTGGGCCGGGGACACCCTGGAGAGACCCAGTACTTC	CSVGRGHPGETQYF
TRBV6-1	many	14	.	TRBJ2-2	TGTGCCAGCAGTCGGGACATAAACACCGGGGAGCTGTTTTTT	CASSRDINTGELFF
TRBV10-3	many	16	TRBD2	TRBJ2-3	TGTGCCATCAGTGAGGCGGGACTAGCGGGAATTGATACGCAGTATTTT	CAISEAGLAGIDTQYF
TRBV7-2	many	12	.	TRBJ2-1	TGTGCCAGCACCCCTAGGGGGAATGAGCAGTTCTTC	CASTPRGNEQFF
TRBV28	many	16	.	TRBJ2-7	TGTGCCAGCAGCGGTCCCCGGGCACTACCTCCCTACGAGCAGTACTTC	CASSGPRALPPYEQYF
TRBV5-6	many	17	.	TRBJ2-1	TGTGCCAGCAGGTACCGGACTATTCCTAATCGGGGCAATGAGCAGTTCTTC	CASRYRTIPNRGNEQFF